Given below is one T cell receptor beta chain in context. What this receptor recognizes is not known. Per-base quality was not reported, and no clone a single base away is much larger than it. This entry is derived from a study of radiotherapy plus CTLA-4 blockade in lung cancer (dated by TCRdb to the late 2010s). Notes on the research overall: Among the enrolled patients, 15% to 20% had an objective response, and about 30% reached disease control.

The library was prepared using the immunoSEQ multiplex PCR assay. The immuneACCESS repertoire file appears here via TCRdb, limited to in-frame rearrangements. These files lack a portion of the clones; in checked studies, under half of the deficit traces to unresolved V genes, and the cause of the others is not known. The sample has fewer than 55,000 clones on record, 70% to 90% of them singletons. The leading ten clones occupy roughly 25% of the sample. The study evaluated CTLA-4 blockade (ipilimumab) given together with focal radiation therapy in patients who had chemo-refractory metastatic non-small-cell lung cancer. Trimmed from V: 4 bases; trimmed from J: 0 bases; junction bases lacking a gene match: 2. Counted from cysteine to phenylalanine, this CDR3 has 14 amino acids. This entry keeps only the CDR3 DNA: 42 bases, framed from base 1. In the germline V gene, CDR1 corresponds to SQVTM and CDR2 to ANQGSEA.

Broad study findings and their caveats: The strongest predictors of response were reported to be early dynamic shifts in blood T cell clones along with a rise in serum interferon-beta following radiation. TCR clones derived from tumors expanded in peripheral blood after treatment with radiotherapy and ipilimumab.

This TCR was sampled from a human donor with non-small cell lung cancer whose response to radiotherapy plus ipilimumab could not be evaluated. Material: peripheral blood, obtained from a patient treated with radiotherapy plus ipilimumab. This receptor chain uses TRBV29-1 and TRBJ2-2; 7 bases in the middle match TRBD1. This receptor has the CDR3 CSVAGTANTGELFF. The bases are TGCAGCGTTGCCGGGACAGCGAACACCGGGGAGCTGTTTTTT.